This T cell receptor beta chain was sequenced during a study of blood T cell repertoires in COVID-19. In the authors' workflow: Amplification with reference gene primers provided the estimates of nucleated cell counts. Some clones are missing from TCRdb's copy, which holds only in-frame ones; the method was immunoSEQ multiplex PCR. V and J calls and clone size are as listed in that table; D and trimming were resolved from the DNA. Of some 110,000 clones in the sample, around 87% were seen once. V was cut by 6 bases and J by 5 bases, with 19 bases left in between. This CDR3 contains 15 residues. Germline-derived CDR1 and CDR2 are SGHTA and FQGNSA.

Sequenced material: peripheral blood. V usage is TRBV7-2 and J usage is TRBJ2-5, with D maybe TRBD2 (6 bases). The clonotype comes from a man over 45 with acute or convalescent COVID-19. CDR3 protein: CASSRPGSLLETQYF. Written as DNA, the CDR3 is TGTGCCAGCAGTCGACCCGGGAGTTTATTGGAGACCCAGTACTTC.